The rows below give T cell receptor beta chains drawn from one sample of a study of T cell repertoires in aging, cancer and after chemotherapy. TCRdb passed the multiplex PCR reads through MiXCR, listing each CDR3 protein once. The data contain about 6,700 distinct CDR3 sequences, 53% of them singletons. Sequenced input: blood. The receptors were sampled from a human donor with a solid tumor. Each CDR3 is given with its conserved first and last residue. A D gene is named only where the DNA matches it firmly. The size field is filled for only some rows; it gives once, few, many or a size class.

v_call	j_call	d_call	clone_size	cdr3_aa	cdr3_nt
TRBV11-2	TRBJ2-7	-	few	CASSFVPAGPLEQYF	TGTGCCAGCAGCTTTGTCCCGGCGGGACCTTTGGAGCAGTACTTC
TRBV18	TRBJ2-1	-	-	CASSPASSNEQFF	TGTGCCAGCTCACCAGCCAGTTCAAATGAGCAGTTCTTC
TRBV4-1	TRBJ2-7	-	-	CASSLKEAYEQYF	TGCGCCAGCAGCCTAAAGGAGGCCTACGAGCAGTACTTC
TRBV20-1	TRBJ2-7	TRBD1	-	CSARDAGQGPYEQYF	TGCAGTGCTAGAGATGCGGGACAGGGGCCCTACGAGCAGTACTTC
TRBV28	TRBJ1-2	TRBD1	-	CASSLLERTGPNGYTF	TGTGCCAGCAGTTTATTAGAAAGGACAGGTCCTAATGGCTACACCTTC
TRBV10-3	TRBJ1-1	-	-	CAISESKGGRMNTEAFF	TGTGCCATCAGTGAGTCGAAGGGGGGGAGAATGAACACTGAAGCTTTCTTT
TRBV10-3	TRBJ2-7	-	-	CAIRGSPYEQYF	TGTGCCATCAGGGGGTCCCCCTACGAGCAGTACTTC
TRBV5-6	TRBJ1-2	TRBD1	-	CASSFPGGTNYGYTF	TGCGCCAGCAGCTTCCCAGGGGGCACCAACTATGGCTACACCTTC
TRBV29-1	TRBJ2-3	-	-	CSVGSTSTDTQYF	TGCAGCGTTGGTAGTACTAGCACAGATACGCAGTATTTT
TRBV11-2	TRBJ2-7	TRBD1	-	CASSPIQGTDSYEQYF	TGTGCCAGCAGTCCTATACAGGGGACGGACTCCTACGAGCAGTACTTC
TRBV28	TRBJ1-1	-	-	CASSLIGLEAFF	TGTGCCAGCAGTTTAATTGGGTTGGAAGCTTTCTTT
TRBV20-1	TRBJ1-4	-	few	CSAQLGLEKLFF	TGCAGTGCGCAGCTGGGCTTGGAAAAACTGTTTTTT
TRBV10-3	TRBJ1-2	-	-	CAISAGKGYTF	TGTGCCATCAGTGCGGGGAAAGGCTACACCTTC
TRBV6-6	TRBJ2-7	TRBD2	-	CASSASGTSGWNEQYF	TGTGCCAGCAGTGCTTCCGGGACTAGCGGGTGGAACGAGCAGTACTTC
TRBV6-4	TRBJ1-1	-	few	CATSGAGEAFF	TGTGCCACCAGTGGGGCTGGGGAAGCTTTCTTT
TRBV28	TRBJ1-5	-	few	CASSLRGGGGTPQHF	TGTGCCAGCAGTTTACGTGGAGGTGGGGGTACGCCCCAGCATTTT
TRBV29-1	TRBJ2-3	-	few	CSVESDNTDTQYF	TGCAGCGTTGAGAGTGACAACACAGATACGCAGTATTTT
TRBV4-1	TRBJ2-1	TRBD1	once	CASSHRTGNEQFF	TGCGCCAGCAGCCACAGGACAGGCAATGAGCAGTTCTTC
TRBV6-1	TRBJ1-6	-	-	CASSGPRGVVDSPLHF	TGTGCCAGCAGTGGGCCTAGGGGGGTCGTTGATTCACCCCTCCACTTT
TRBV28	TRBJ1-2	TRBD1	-	CASSTPGGTQGYTF	TGTGCCAGCAGTACCCCAGGGGGTACTCAGGGCTACACCTTC
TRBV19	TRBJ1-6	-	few	CATGLSNSPLHF	TGTGCCACCGGGTTATCCAATTCACCCCTCCACTTT
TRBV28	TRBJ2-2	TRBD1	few	CASSWDGTANTGELFF	TGTGCCAGCAGTTGGGACGGGACAGCGAACACCGGGGAGCTGTTTTTT
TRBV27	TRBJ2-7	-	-	CASSLSVWASSYEQYF	TGTGCCAGCAGTTTATCAGTCTGGGCAAGCTCCTACGAGCAGTACTTC
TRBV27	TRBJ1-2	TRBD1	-	CASSSGGFNYGYTF	TGTGCCAGCAGTTCAGGGGGGTTTAACTATGGCTACACCTTC
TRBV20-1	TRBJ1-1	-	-	CSAKRGYTEAFF	TGCAGTGCTAAAAGGGGGTACACTGAAGCTTTCTTT
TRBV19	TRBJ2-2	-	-	CASSSSGAQYTGELFF	TGTGCCAGTAGTTCCTCGGGGGCGCAGTACACCGGGGAGCTGTTTTTT
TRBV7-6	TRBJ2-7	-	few	CASSLWAGPSSYEQYF	TGTGCCAGCAGCTTGTGGGCAGGCCCGAGCTCCTACGAGCAGTACTTC
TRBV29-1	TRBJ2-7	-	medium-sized	CSVSGLASYEQYF	TGCAGCGTTTCCGGTCTAGCGAGCTACGAGCAGTACTTC
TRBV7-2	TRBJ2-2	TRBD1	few	CASSFHRGSGGELFF	TGTGCCAGCAGCTTCCACAGGGGATCGGGCGGGGAGCTGTTTTTT